This T cell receptor beta chain originates from a study of cytomegalovirus exposure and HLA in healthy donors. Study-level background: In an early release, HLA-typed donors contributed 77 million or so unique TCR sequences.

With respect to this clone: Its cognate antigen is unknown.

Study results and caveats: Other equally common chains were less clonally expanded than HLA-associated TCR beta chains, a later analysis showed.

This CDR3 spans 12 amino acids. Trimming removed 3 bases at V and 7 bases at J, with 9 bases between. In germline, CDR1 is MDHEN, CDR2 SYDVKM. Both 60 Vbeta primers and 13 Jbeta primers went into the PCR. Libraries were prepared by immunoSEQ multiplex PCR; TCRdb keeps only in-frame clonotypes and omits some of them. The data contain approximately 99,000 clones, roughly four fifths of them singletons. Sequenced material: PBMCs. This receptor was identified in a middle-aged man in good health and CMV-seropositive. The chain recombines TRBV28 with TRBJ2-5, with a tentative D call TRBD1 (6 bases). DNA of the CDR3: TGTGCCAGCAGTTTCAGGGGAGCGACCCAGTACTTC. This sequence encodes CASSFRGATQYF.